A selection of T cell receptor beta chains follows, all from one sample in a study of blood T cell repertoires in COVID-19. The repertoire was sequenced with immunoSEQ multiplex PCR; TCRdb's copy has only in-frame clones and lacks some. The table lists about 120,000 clones, more than 75% of them singletons, with roughly 2.1% in the top ten. The sample was peripheral blood. The origin of the receptors is a woman aged 45 to 65 with acute or convalescent COVID-19. Both conserved end residues are part of each CDR3. The order of the fields is D gene, V gene, clone size, J gene, CDR3 DNA, CDR3 protein. A D gene is named only where the DNA matches it firmly. Clone size appears in some rows only: once, few, many, or a class for an expanded clone.

D: TRBD1; V: TRBV19; size: NA; J: TRBJ1-2; DNA: TGTGCCAGTAGTATAGAGGGGACAGCCAGTAACTATGGCTACACCTTC; CDR3: CASSIEGTASNYGYTF
D: NA; V: TRBV5-1; size: once; J: TRBJ2-5; DNA: TGCGCCAGCAGCTTGGCCGGTGGAGGGGGCGGGCAGACCCAGTACTTC; CDR3: CASSLAGGGGGQTQYF
D: TRBD1; V: TRBV5-6; size: NA; J: TRBJ2-7; DNA: TGTGCCAGCAGCCCCCCCCGATCGCGGCAGGGGACAGGGTATCAGTACTTC; CDR3: CASSPPRSRQGTGYQYF
D: NA; V: TRBV27; size: few; J: TRBJ2-7; DNA: TGTGCCAGCAGTCTCTACCCGTGGGAGCAGTACTTC; CDR3: CASSLYPWEQYF
D: TRBD1; V: TRBV19; size: NA; J: TRBJ2-7; DNA: TGTGCCAGTAGTAAAGGACAGGGATTACCCTACGAGCAGTACTTC; CDR3: CASSKGQGLPYEQYF
D: TRBD2; V: TRBV27; size: NA; J: TRBJ2-1; DNA: TGTGCCAGCAGTTTAGTGGTAGGCGGGGGGGCCCGGAATGAGCAGTTCTTC; CDR3: CASSLVVGGGARNEQFF
D: NA; V: TRBV7-2; size: NA; J: TRBJ1-5; DNA: TGTGCCAGCAGCTTAGCGCCGCGGGGTTCGTATAGCAATCAGCCCCAGCATTTT; CDR3: CASSLAPRGSYSNQPQHF
D: TRBD2; V: TRBV7-3; size: once; J: TRBJ2-3; DNA: TGTGCCAGCAGCCCGAGGACTAGCGTCGCAGATACGCAGTATTTT; CDR3: CASSPRTSVADTQYF
D: TRBD2; V: TRBV7-2; size: NA; J: TRBJ2-1; DNA: TGTGCCAGCAGCTTAAGGAGGGGCGGGAGAGGCAATGAGCAGTTCTTC; CDR3: CASSLRRGGRGNEQFF
D: NA; V: TRBV7-9; size: NA; J: TRBJ2-2; DNA: TGTGCCAGCAGCTTAGTCCCCTGGCCCGGGGAGCTGTTTTTT; CDR3: CASSLVPWPGELFF
D: TRBD2; V: TRBV9; size: NA; J: TRBJ2-5; DNA: TGTGCCAGCAGCGTAGGGGGGACTAGGGGCGAGACCCAGTACTTC; CDR3: CASSVGGTRGETQYF
D: NA; V: TRBV9; size: NA; J: TRBJ1-2; DNA: TGTGCCAGCAGCGTAGCGGGGGACGGGGACTATGGCTACACCTTC; CDR3: CASSVAGDGDYGYTF
D: TRBD1; V: TRBV18; size: NA; J: TRBJ1-2; DNA: TGTGCCAGCTCATCGCGACAGGGACATGACTATGGCTACACCTTC; CDR3: CASSSRQGHDYGYTF
D: NA; V: TRBV29-1; size: NA; J: TRBJ1-1; DNA: TGCAGCGTTGGACAGATGAACACTGAAGCTTTCTTT; CDR3: CSVGQMNTEAFF
D: NA; V: TRBV4-3; size: NA; J: TRBJ1-2; DNA: TGCGCCAGCAGCAACTCCGGCCAGTCGGGAAACTATGGCTACACCTTC; CDR3: CASSNSGQSGNYGYTF
D: TRBD1; V: TRBV30; size: NA; J: TRBJ1-2; DNA: TGTGCCTGGATACCGGGACAGGGGATCTCTGGCTACACCTTC; CDR3: CAWIPGQGISGYTF
D: NA; V: TRBV7-9; size: NA; J: TRBJ1-4; DNA: TGTGCCAGCAGCTTAGGAACACCAGGGACTAATGAAAAACTGTTTTTT; CDR3: CASSLGTPGTNEKLFF
D: TRBD1; V: TRBV6-2/TRBV6-3; size: NA; J: TRBJ1-5; DNA: TGTGCCAGCAGTTACCCAGGACAGGGTAACCAGCCCCAGCATTTT; CDR3: CASSYPGQGNQPQHF
D: TRBD2; V: TRBV27; size: once; J: TRBJ2-1; DNA: TGTGCCAGCAGCCCTCAAAGCGGGGGCTTCAACAATGAGCAGTTCTTC; CDR3: CASSPQSGGFNNEQFF
D: NA; V: TRBV18; size: NA; J: TRBJ1-2; DNA: TGTGCCAGCTCACCAAGCAGGGTCGGAACCGTCAACTATGGCTACACCTTC; CDR3: CASSPSRVGTVNYGYTF
D: TRBD1; V: TRBV19; size: once; J: TRBJ1-5; DNA: TGTGCCAGTAGTGCCACCCGGGACAGGGGTAGCAATCAGCCCCAGCATTTT; CDR3: CASSATRDRGSNQPQHF
D: NA; V: TRBV6-6; size: NA; J: TRBJ1-2; DNA: TGTGCCAGCAGTACCCGGTGGGGGGGCGATGGCTACACCTTC; CDR3: CASSTRWGGDGYTF
D: TRBD2; V: TRBV29-1; size: NA; J: TRBJ2-1; DNA: TGCAGCGCCTCGGGACTAGCGGGATCCTACAATGAGCAGTTCTTC; CDR3: CSASGLAGSYNEQFF
D: TRBD2; V: TRBV5-4; size: NA; J: TRBJ2-1; DNA: TGTGCCAGCAGTTCTTCTAGCGGGGAGCAGTTCTTC; CDR3: CASSSSSGEQFF
D: TRBD1; V: TRBV18; size: NA; J: TRBJ1-2; DNA: TGTGCCAGCTCGCAACAAAAGGGGGCGTATGGCTATGGCTACACCTTC; CDR3: CASSQQKGAYGYGYTF
D: TRBD1; V: TRBV19; size: NA; J: TRBJ1-5; DNA: TGTGCCACACGACAGGGAAGCAATCAGCCCCAGCATTTT; CDR3: CATRQGSNQPQHF
D: NA; V: TRBV5-1; size: NA; J: TRBJ2-3; DNA: TGCGCCAGCAGCTTCAGGTCTGGTAGCACAGATACGCAGTATTTT; CDR3: CASSFRSGSTDTQYF
D: TRBD1; V: TRBV7-9; size: NA; J: TRBJ2-3; DNA: TGTGCCGTTCCCGACCGGGACAGGGGGCCAGATACGCAGTATTTT; CDR3: CAVPDRDRGPDTQYF
D: TRBD2; V: TRBV5-1; size: NA; J: TRBJ2-1; DNA: TGCGCCAGCAGCTTGGCCCCTCTAGCGGGGTCCTACAATGAGCAGTTCTTC; CDR3: CASSLAPLAGSYNEQFF
D: NA; V: TRBV29-1; size: NA; J: TRBJ1-4; DNA: TGCAGCGTTCAGAGGGTAACTAATGAAAAACTGTTTTTT; CDR3: CSVQRVTNEKLFF
D: TRBD1; V: TRBV7-9; size: NA; J: TRBJ1-2; DNA: TGTGCCAGCAGCGGCAGGGGGGAGCGTGGCTACACCTTC; CDR3: CASSGRGERGYTF
D: NA; V: TRBV6-2/TRBV6-3; size: once; J: TRBJ2-7; DNA: TGTGCCAGCAGTAACATACCTTACGAGCAGTACTTC; CDR3: CASSNIPYEQYF
D: TRBD1; V: TRBV7-8; size: NA; J: TRBJ1-2; DNA: TGTGCCAGCAGCTCTATAGGGGACAGACCCCTCTTC; CDR3: CASSSIGDRPLF
D: NA; V: TRBV6-2/TRBV6-3; size: NA; J: TRBJ1-2; DNA: TGTGCCAGCAGTTCTCGGAATATTGAGGGATTCTTATTTGACTATGGCTACACCTTC; CDR3: CASSSRNIEGFLFDYGYTF
D: TRBD1; V: TRBV5-1; size: once; J: TRBJ2-5; DNA: TGCGCCAGCAGCACTGGACAGGGAAGGCAAGAGACCCAGTACTTC; CDR3: CASSTGQGRQETQYF
D: NA; V: TRBV19; size: NA; J: TRBJ1-5; DNA: TGTGCCAGTATCCAGGCAGACAATCAGCCCCAGCATTTT; CDR3: CASIQADNQPQHF
D: NA; V: TRBV6-6; size: NA; J: TRBJ2-7; DNA: TGTGCCAGCAGTTACGATCAGATTTCCTACGAGCAGTACTTC; CDR3: CASSYDQISYEQYF
D: TRBD2; V: TRBV7-3; size: NA; J: TRBJ2-3; DNA: TGTGCCAGCAGCAAGACTAGCGGGGGGTCAGATACGCAGTATTTT; CDR3: CASSKTSGGSDTQYF
D: NA; V: TRBV30; size: NA; J: TRBJ1-2; DNA: TGTGCCTGGAGTGTGGGCAGGGGCGATGGCTACACCTTC; CDR3: CAWSVGRGDGYTF
D: NA; V: TRBV7-2; size: NA; J: TRBJ1-1; DNA: TGTGCCAGCGGAATCGACAGGATGAACACTGAAGCTTTCTTT; CDR3: CASGIDRMNTEAFF
D: NA; V: TRBV10-3; size: NA; J: TRBJ2-2; DNA: TGTGCCATCAGTCCATCGCAGGGTTCCGGGGAGCTGTTTTTT; CDR3: CAISPSQGSGELFF
D: TRBD2; V: TRBV5-4; size: NA; J: TRBJ2-7; DNA: TGTGCCAGCAGCCTTAGCGGGAATCTTGACGAGCAGTACTTC; CDR3: CASSLSGNLDEQYF